These 5 T cell receptor beta chains share one sample of origin, sequenced in a study of CD8+ T cells in alopecia areata. The treatment is: oral pan-JAK inhibitor, 5-10 mg twice daily. Isolated RNA was reverse transcribed into cDNA used as the sequencing template. TCRdb's copy holds only in-frame clones and misses some; the assay was immunoSEQ multiplex PCR. The repertoire holds fewer than 150,000 clones, with 56% as singletons. Sequences were derived from CD4+ T cells sorted from blood, sampled at week 24, from a patient treated with tofacitinib. All receptors derive from a human donor with alopecia areata.

The rearrangement links TRBV11-2 to TRBJ2-5, with a possible D match to TRBD2 (6 bases). Germline CDR1 and CDR2: SGHAT and FQNNGV. This CDR3 has 12 amino acids. V lost 5 bases and J 5 bases, leaving 9 bases between the germline ends. CDR3 protein: CASSAGRETQYF. The CDR3 DNA follows: TGTGCCAGCAGCGCGGGAAGGGAGACCCAGTACTTC.

This clone was seen more than once but under ten times. The V and J genes are TRBV7-2 and TRBJ2-2; 10 nucleotides match TRBD1. The CDR3 runs to 18 residues. Losses at the gene ends were 2 bases for V and 5 bases for J; bases not matched to a gene: 11. CDR1 SGHTA and CDR2 FQGNSA come from the germline V gene. CDR3 protein: CASSLQGPGQGYTGELFF. In DNA, the CDR3 is TGTGCCAGCAGCTTACAGGGTCCGGGACAGGGGTATACCGGGGAGCTGTTTTTT.

The gene calls are TRBV11-3 and TRBJ2-3; D gene ambiguous. V gave up 5 bases and J gave up 4 bases, with 10 bases separating them. Germline CDR1 and CDR2: SGHNT and YENEEA. The length of the CDR3 is 13 residues. CDR3 protein: CASSLSGSDTQYF. The DNA for the CDR3 is TGTGCCAGCAGCCTAAGTGGTTCAGATACGCAGTATTTT.

The V gene is TRBV2, the J gene TRBJ1-2, with D unclear. Germline loops: CDR1 SNHLY, CDR2 FYNNEI. The CDR3 spans 11 residues. Trimming pared 8 bases from V and 3 bases from J, leaving 7 bases between. CDR3 residues: CASVQDYGYTF. The CDR3 coding sequence is TGTGCCAGCGTCCAGGACTATGGCTACACCTTC.

The J gene is TRBJ2-7, the V gene TRBV27, with TRBD2 identical over 8 bases. The J segment lost 7 bases and the V segment lost 6 bases, leaving 8 bases of the junction unmatched. Germline loops: CDR1 MNHEY, CDR2 SMNVEV (reference sequence). The CDR3 has 13 amino acids. Here the CDR3 reads CASRVSGTGEQYF. In nucleotides, the CDR3 is TGTGCCAGCAGGGTTAGCGGGACTGGGGAGCAGTACTTC.